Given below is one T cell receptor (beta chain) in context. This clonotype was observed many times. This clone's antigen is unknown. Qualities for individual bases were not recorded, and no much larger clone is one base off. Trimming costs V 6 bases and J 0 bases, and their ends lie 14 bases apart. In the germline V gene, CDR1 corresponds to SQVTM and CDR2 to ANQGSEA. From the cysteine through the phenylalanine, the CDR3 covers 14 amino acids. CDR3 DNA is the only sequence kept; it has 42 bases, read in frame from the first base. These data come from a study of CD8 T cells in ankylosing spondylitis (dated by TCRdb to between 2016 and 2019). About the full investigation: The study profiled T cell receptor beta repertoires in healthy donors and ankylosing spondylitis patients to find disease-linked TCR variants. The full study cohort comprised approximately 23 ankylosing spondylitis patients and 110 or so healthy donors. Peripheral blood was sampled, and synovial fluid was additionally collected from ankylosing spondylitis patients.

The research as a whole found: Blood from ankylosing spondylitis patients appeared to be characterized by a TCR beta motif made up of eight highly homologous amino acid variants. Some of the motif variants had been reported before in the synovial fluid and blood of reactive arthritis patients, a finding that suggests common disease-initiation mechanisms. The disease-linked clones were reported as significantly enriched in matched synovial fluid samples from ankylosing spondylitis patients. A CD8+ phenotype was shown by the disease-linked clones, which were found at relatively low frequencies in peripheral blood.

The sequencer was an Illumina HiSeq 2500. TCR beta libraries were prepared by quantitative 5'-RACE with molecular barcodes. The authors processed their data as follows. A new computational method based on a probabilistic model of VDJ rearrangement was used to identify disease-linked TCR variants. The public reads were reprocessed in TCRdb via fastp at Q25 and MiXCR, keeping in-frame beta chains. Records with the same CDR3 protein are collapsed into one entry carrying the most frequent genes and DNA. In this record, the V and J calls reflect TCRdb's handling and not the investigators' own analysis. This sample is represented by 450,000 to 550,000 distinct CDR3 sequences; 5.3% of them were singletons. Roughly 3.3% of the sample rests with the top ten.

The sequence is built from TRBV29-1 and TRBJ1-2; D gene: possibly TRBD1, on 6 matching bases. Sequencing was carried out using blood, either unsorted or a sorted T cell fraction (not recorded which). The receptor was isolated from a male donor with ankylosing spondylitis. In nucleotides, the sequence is TGCAGCGTCGCCCCTAGACAGGCTAACTATGGCTACACCTTC. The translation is CSVAPRQANYGYTF.